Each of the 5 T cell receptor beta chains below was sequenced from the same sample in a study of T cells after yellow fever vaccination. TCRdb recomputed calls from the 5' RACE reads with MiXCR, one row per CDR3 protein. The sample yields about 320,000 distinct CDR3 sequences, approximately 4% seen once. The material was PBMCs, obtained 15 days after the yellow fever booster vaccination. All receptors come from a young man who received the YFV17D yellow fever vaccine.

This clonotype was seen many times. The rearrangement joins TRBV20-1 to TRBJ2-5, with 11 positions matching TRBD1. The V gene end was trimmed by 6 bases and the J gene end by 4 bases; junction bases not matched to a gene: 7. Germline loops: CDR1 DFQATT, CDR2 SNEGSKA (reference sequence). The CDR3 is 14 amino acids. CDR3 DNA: TGCAGTGCCACGGACAGGGGGCAGCGAGAGACCCAGTACTTC. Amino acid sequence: CSATDRGQRETQYF.

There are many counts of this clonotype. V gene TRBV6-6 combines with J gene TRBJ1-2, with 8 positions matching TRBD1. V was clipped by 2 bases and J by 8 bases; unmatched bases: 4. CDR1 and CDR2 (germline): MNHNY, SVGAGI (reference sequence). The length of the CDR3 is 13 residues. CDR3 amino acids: CASSYGTGEGYTF. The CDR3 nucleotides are TGTGCCAGCAGTTACGGGACAGGCGAGGGCTACACCTTC.

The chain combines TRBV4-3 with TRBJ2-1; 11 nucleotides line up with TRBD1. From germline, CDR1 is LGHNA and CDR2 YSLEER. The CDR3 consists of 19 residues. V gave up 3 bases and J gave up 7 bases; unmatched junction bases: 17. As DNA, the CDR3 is TGCGCCAGCAGCCACCGCCACCTGCCGATTGGGACAGGGGGGAATGAGCAGTTCTTC. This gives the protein CASSHRHLPIGTGGNEQFF.

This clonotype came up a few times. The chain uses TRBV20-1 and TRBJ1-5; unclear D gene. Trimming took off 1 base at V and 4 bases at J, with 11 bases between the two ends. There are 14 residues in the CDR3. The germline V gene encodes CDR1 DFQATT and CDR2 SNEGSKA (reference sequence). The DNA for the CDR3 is TGCAGTGCTAGAGCCCTGGACCTAAATCAGCCCCAGCATTTT. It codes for CSARALDLNQPQHF.

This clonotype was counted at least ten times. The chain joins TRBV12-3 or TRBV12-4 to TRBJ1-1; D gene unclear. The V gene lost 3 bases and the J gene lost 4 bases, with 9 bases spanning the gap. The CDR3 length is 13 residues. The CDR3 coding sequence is TGTGCCAGCAGTTTCGGCCGCGGCACTGAAGCTTTCTTT. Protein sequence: CASSFGRGTEAFF.